Presented here are 25 T cell receptor beta chains from one specimen sequenced in a study of cytomegalovirus exposure and HLA in healthy donors (dated by TCRdb to the late 2010s). Libraries were constructed by the immunoSEQ multiplex PCR assay. For the multiplex PCR, a mixture combining 60 forward primers for TCR Vbeta segments and 13 reverse primers for TCR Jbeta segments was used. Sourced from immuneACCESS, this table was stored by TCRdb with only in-frame sequences that have V and J called. A share of the clones is absent; for the studies checked, an unresolved V gene accounts for under half, and the remainder has no known explanation. The sample table includes fewer than 60,000 clones. Approximately 7% of the sample rests with the top ten. Material for sequencing was PBMCs. These receptor sequences come from a woman between 35 and 50 years old in good health and CMV-seronegative.

The V call is TRBV5-6, the J call TRBJ2-7, with a weak D call TRBD1 (5 bases). This CDR3 region has 13 residues. V lost 1 base and J 5 bases, leaving 10 bases between the germline ends. Germline V gene sequence: CDR1 SGHDT, CDR2 YYEEEE. CDR3 region: CASSLPTRDEQYF. CDR3 DNA: TGTGCCAGCAGCTTGCCGACCAGGGACGAGCAGTACTTC.

The rearrangement uses TRBV4-2 and TRBJ2-2, with D uncertain. The length of the CDR3 is 17 residues. Germline values: CDR1 LGHNA, CDR2 YNFKEQ. Between the trimmed V and J ends, which lost 4 bases and 7 bases, there was a span of 22 bases. DNA for the CDR3: TGTGCCAGCAGCCGGAGTGACGAAGCTCCCATCCTCGGGGAGCTGTTTTTT. Protein product: CASSRSDEAPILGELFF.

The chain recombines TRBV28 with TRBJ2-7, with TRBD2 matching 9 bases. The CDR3 extends over 14 amino acids. V lost 7 bases and J lost 2; bases outside the gene matches: 6. Germline V CDR1 and CDR2: MDHEN, SYDVKM. CDR3 in DNA: TGTGCCAGCACAAAAGCGGGGGGCGCCTACGAGCAGTACTTC. Residues: CASTKAGGAYEQYF.

V and J are TRBV7-6 and TRBJ1-1; TRBD1 matches at 9 bases. The germline gives CDR1 SGHVS, CDR2 FNYEAQ. This CDR3 spans 16 amino acids. Trimming took 8 bases from V and 3 from J; bases not matched to a gene: 13. The DNA for the CDR3 is TGTGCCAGCGGGGCGGTCACAGGGGGCGCTGACACTGAAGCTTTCTTT. Translated, it gives CASGAVTGGADTEAFF.

The chain carries TRBV19 and TRBJ1-2, with 7 positions matching TRBD1. The V gene's germline CDR1 is LNHDA and CDR2 SQIVND (reference sequence). V shed 6 bases and J 6 bases; nucleotides not matched to a gene: 10. CDR3 length: 14 amino acids. The CDR3 sequence: CASRITGVWNGYTF. The DNA for the CDR3 is TGTGCCAGTAGGATAACAGGGGTATGGAATGGCTACACCTTC.

The rearrangement uses TRBV7-6 and TRBJ2-5; D not resolved. There are 16 residues in the CDR3. Trimming stripped 1 base from V and 7 bases from J, with 19 bases between. Germline CDR1 and CDR2: SGHVS and FNYEAQ. The DNA for the CDR3 is TGTGCCAGCAGCTTAGTCGAACAGCACGAATTTGGGACCCAGTACTTC. As protein: CASSLVEQHEFGTQYF.

Notes on this clone: The same CDR3 arises from other DNA sequences in this sample as well. The rearrangement links TRBV5-4 to TRBJ2-2, with unresolved D. Germline values: CDR1 SGHNT, CDR2 YYREEE (reference sequence). CDR3 size: 13 residues. Written as DNA, the CDR3 is TGTGCAGTAGCACTACTGAACACCGGGGAGCTGTTTTTT. Its protein product is CAVALLNTGELFF.

V and J are TRBV28 and TRBJ1-6; 10 bases line up with TRBD1. After removal of 6 bases from V and 7 bases from J, the junction contained 9 bases not matched to a gene. The germline gives CDR1 MDHEN, CDR2 SYDVKM. This CDR3 region has 16 residues. DNA of the CDR3: TGTGCCAGCAGAGTGACAGGGGGCGCGGAGAATTCACCCCTCCACTTT. It yields the protein CASRVTGGAENSPLHF.

For this clone: This CDR3 is also generated by other DNA sequences in the sample. This chain links TRBV6-5 with TRBJ1-2, with 11 bases identical to TRBD1. This CDR3 has 16 residues. Germline CDR1 is MNHEY and CDR2 is SVGAGI. The junction had 8 bases not matched to a gene; V was cut back by 0 bases and J by 8 bases. CDR3 in DNA: TGTGCCAGCAGTTACTCGTATGGACAGGGGGCTGACGGCTACACCTTC. Encoded protein: CASSYSYGQGADGYTF.

The J gene is TRBJ2-2, the V gene TRBV2; possible D gene TRBD2, 5 bases. V dropped 7 bases and J dropped 2 bases, with 11 bases sitting between them. Per the germline V gene, CDR1 is SNHLY and CDR2 is FYNNEI. The CDR3 is made up of 14 amino acids. The CDR3, as DNA: TGTGCCAGCACCGGGGTTAGAAACACCGGGGAGCTGTTTTTT. It yields the protein CASTGVRNTGELFF.

A word on this clone: A read error may produce the germline difference seen at one junction end. This sample also contains other DNA sequences that code for the same CDR3. This chain links TRBV6-5 with TRBJ1-6, with D hard to call. Germline V gene data show CDR1 as MNHEY and CDR2 as SVGAGI. This CDR3 contains 15 residues. The CDR3, as DNA: TGTGCCAGCAGTTACGGCGTAGCCTTGAATTCACCCCTACACTTT. This codes for CASSYGVALNSPLHF.

V usage is TRBV6-1 and J usage is TRBJ2-7, with 7 positions matching TRBD2. CDR1 is MNHNS and CDR2 is SASEGT in the germline V gene. V trimming: 7 bases; J trimming: 7 bases; junction bases outside the gene matches: 13. This CDR3 spans 14 amino acids. CDR3 amino acids: CASTVERLAGEQYF. The CDR3 DNA sequence: TGTGCCAGCACGGTTGAGAGACTAGCTGGGGAGCAGTACTTC.

This chain joins TRBV19 and TRBJ1-5, with 8 positions matching TRBD1. V lost 5 bases, J lost 7 bases, and 7 bases stayed unmatched. The CDR3 contains 14 residues. From germline, CDR1 is LNHDA and CDR2 SQIVND (reference sequence). The CDR3 loop is CASSADRGVQPQHF. The CDR3 DNA reads TGTGCCAGTAGTGCTGACAGGGGCGTCCAGCCCCAGCATTTT.

The chain uses TRBV19 and TRBJ2-1; TRBD1 agrees at 9 bases. With V trimmed by 3 bases and J by 8 bases, 11 bases remained unmatched. Germline assignment: CDR1 LNHDA and CDR2 SQIVND (reference sequence). CDR3 size: 16 residues. The CDR3 protein is CASSIIPGQGRDEQFF. The CDR3, as DNA: TGTGCCAGTAGTATCATACCGGGACAGGGCCGGGATGAGCAGTTCTTC.

The rearrangement uses TRBV19 and TRBJ1-1; 9 nucleotides match TRBD1. The germline gives CDR1 LNHDA, CDR2 SQIVND (reference sequence). The CDR3 is made up of 16 amino acids. With V trimmed by 6 bases and J by 3 bases, 11 bases remained unmatched. The CDR3, as DNA: TGTGCCAGTAGACAGGGGGCGCGGAACCGCTACACTGAAGCTTTCTTT. Residues: CASRQGARNRYTEAFF.

V and J are TRBV2 and TRBJ1-2, with D possibly being TRBD1 (5 bases). Trimming shortened V by 3 bases and J by 4 bases, and 9 bases separated the two germline ends. The CDR3 loop spans 13 amino acids. Per the germline V gene, CDR1 is SNHLY and CDR2 is FYNNEI. In DNA form, the CDR3 reads TGTGCCAGCAGTGACGGGGGAGGCTATGGCTACACCTTC. Translated, it gives CASSDGGGYGYTF.

The chain employs TRBV5-6 and TRBJ2-2; D might be TRBD2 (6 bases). This CDR3 has 15 residues. Per germline, CDR1 SGHDT and CDR2 YYEEEE. Trimming pared 4 bases from V and 7 bases from J, leaving 17 bases between. The CDR3 protein is CASSADYPGGGELFF. DNA of the CDR3: TGTGCCAGCAGCGCGGACTACCCTGGGGGCGGGGAGCTGTTTTTT.

The chain links TRBV6-1 to TRBJ2-1, with 10 bases aligning to TRBD2. V lost 3 bases, J lost 3 bases, and 11 bases stayed unmatched. Looked up from germline, CDR1 is MNHNS and CDR2 is SASEGT. The CDR3 loop spans 18 amino acids. In DNA, the CDR3 is TGTGCCAGCAGTGATCGCCCCGTTGTAGCGGGGGGCTACAATGAGCAGTTCTTC. It encodes CASSDRPVVAGGYNEQFF.

The chain links TRBV6-1 to TRBJ2-5; a possible D gene is TRBD1 (7 bases). The J call may be in error: the DNA end matches TRBJ2-7 better. Germline CDR1 and CDR2: MNHNS and SASEGT. The CDR3 runs to 15 residues. CDR3 nucleotides: TGTGCCAGCAGTGAAGGTTCAGGGGGGACCTACGAGCAGTACTTC. This translates into CASSEGSGGTYEQYF.

The V call is TRBV7-8, the J call TRBJ1-4; TRBD1 aligns across 8 bases. Germline V CDR1 and CDR2: SGHVS, FQNEAQ. Germline trimming cut 6 bases from V and 7 bases from J; bases unmatched to any gene: 7. The CDR3 runs to 14 residues. CDR3 in amino acids: CASSSGQGGEKLFF. In DNA, the CDR3 is TGTGCCAGCAGTTCCGGACAGGGCGGTGAAAAACTGTTTTTT.

The V call is TRBV19, the J call TRBJ2-7, with a weak D call TRBD2 (5 bases). CDR3 length: 13 residues. Germline values: CDR1 LNHDA, CDR2 SQIVND (reference sequence). The germline V and J ends were trimmed by 5 bases and 7 bases, with 15 bases remaining between them. The CDR3 reads CASSGSLSGEQYF. DNA of the CDR3: TGTGCCAGTAGTGGGAGCTTATCGGGGGAGCAGTACTTC. Variable domain in full (rest from reference TRBV19 and TRBJ2-7): DGGITQSPKYLFRKEGQNVTLSCEQNLNHDAMYWYRQDPGQGLRLIYYSQIVNDFQKGDIAEGYSVSREKKESFPLTVTSAQKNPTAFYLCASSGSLSGEQYFGPGTRLTVT.

Notes on this clone: A read error may account for a junction end that differs from germline. The chain links TRBV6-1 to TRBJ2-3; D might be TRBD1 (6 bases). The CDR3 extends over 14 amino acids. CDR1 MNHNS and CDR2 SASEGT come from the germline V gene. CDR3 sequence reads: CASSDSGQTDKQYF. The CDR3 bases are TGTGCCAGCAGTGATTCCGGACAGACAGATAAGCAGTATTTT.

This rearrangement joins TRBV30 to TRBJ1-2, with unresolved D. V lost 1 base to trimming and J lost 7 bases, with 16 bases between them. Germline CDR1 is GTSNPN and CDR2 is SVGIG (reference sequence). This CDR3 spans 14 amino acids. CDR3: CAWSGTEGAGGYTF. The CDR3 nucleotides read TGTGCCTGGAGTGGGACGGAAGGCGCGGGTGGCTACACCTTC.

This sequence joins TRBV7-9 and TRBJ2-1; D perhaps matches TRBD1 (6 bases). The CDR3 is 12 amino acids. The germline V and J ends were trimmed by 5 bases and 10 bases, with 12 bases remaining between them. CDR1 SEHNR and CDR2 FQNEAQ come from the germline V gene (reference sequence). CDR3 residues: CASSPQGGEQFF. CDR3 coding DNA: TGTGCCAGCAGCCCACAGGGCGGCGAGCAGTTCTTC.

V usage is TRBV10-3 and J usage is TRBJ2-7; 7 nucleotides match TRBD2. V lost 2 bases and J lost 2; bases outside the gene matches: 9. CDR1 ENHRY and CDR2 SYGVKD come from the germline V gene. The CDR3 loop spans 16 amino acids. The CDR3 DNA follows: TGTGCCATCAGTGAGGCCCCGGGGGGAGAGGCCTACGAGCAGTACTTC. Its translation is CAISEAPGGEAYEQYF.